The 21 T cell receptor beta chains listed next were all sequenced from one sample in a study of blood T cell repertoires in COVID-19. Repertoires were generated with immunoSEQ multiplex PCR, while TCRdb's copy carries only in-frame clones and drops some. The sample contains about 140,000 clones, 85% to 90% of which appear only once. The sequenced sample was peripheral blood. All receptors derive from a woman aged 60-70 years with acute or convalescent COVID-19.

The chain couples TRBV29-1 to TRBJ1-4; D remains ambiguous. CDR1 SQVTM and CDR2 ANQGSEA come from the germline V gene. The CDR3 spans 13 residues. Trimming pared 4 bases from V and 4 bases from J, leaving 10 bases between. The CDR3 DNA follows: TGCAGCGTTGTGGCAACAAATAATGAAAAACTGTTTTTT. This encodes CSVVATNNEKLFF.

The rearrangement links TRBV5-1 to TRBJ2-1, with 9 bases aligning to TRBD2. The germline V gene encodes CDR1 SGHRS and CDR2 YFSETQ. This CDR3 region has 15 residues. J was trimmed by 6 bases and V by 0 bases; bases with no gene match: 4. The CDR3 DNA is TGCGCCAGCAGCTTGGGCGGGGGGGCAGGCAATGAGCAGTTCTTC. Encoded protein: CASSLGGGAGNEQFF.

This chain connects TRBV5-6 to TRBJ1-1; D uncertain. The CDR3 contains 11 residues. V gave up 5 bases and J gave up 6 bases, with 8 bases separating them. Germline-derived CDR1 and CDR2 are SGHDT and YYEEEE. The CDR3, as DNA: TGTGCCAGCAGTGGGAGAGCTGAAGCTTTCTTT. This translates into CASSGRAEAFF.

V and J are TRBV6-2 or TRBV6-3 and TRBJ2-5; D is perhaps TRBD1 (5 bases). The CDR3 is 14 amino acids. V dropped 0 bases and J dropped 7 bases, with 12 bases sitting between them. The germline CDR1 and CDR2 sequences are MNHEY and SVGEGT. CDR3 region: CASSYSSGLVTQYF. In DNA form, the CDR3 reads TGTGCCAGCAGTTACTCGTCAGGGTTGGTGACCCAGTACTTC.

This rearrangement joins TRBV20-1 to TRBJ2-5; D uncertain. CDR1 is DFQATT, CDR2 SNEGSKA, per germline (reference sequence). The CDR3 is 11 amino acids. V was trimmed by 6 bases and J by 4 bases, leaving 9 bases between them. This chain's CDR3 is CSALARETQYF. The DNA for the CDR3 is TGCAGTGCCTTGGCCAGAGAGACCCAGTACTTC.

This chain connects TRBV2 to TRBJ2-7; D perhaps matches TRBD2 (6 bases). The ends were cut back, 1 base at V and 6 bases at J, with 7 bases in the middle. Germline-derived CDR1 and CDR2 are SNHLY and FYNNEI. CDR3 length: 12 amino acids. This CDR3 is CASSEGGGEQYF. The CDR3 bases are TGTGCCAGCAGTGAAGGGGGAGGCGAGCAGTACTTC.

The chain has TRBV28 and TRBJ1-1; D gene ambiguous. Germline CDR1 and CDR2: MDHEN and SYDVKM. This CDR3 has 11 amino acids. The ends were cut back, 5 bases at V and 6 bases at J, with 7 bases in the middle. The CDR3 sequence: CASSRTSEAFF. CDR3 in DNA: TGTGCCAGCAGTCGGACTTCTGAAGCTTTCTTT. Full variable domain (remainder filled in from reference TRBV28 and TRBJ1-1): DVKVTQSSRYLVKRTGEKVFLECVQDMDHENMFWYRQDPGLGLRLIYFSYDVKMKEKGDIPEGYSVSREKKERFSLILESASTNQTSMYLCASSRTSEAFFGQGTRLTVV.

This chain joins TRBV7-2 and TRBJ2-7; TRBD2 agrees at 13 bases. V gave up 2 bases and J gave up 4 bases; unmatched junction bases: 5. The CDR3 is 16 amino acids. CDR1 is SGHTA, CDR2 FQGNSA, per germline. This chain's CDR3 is CASSLRTSGGAYEQYF. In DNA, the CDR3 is TGTGCCAGCAGCTTACGAACTAGCGGGGGGGCGTACGAGCAGTACTTC.

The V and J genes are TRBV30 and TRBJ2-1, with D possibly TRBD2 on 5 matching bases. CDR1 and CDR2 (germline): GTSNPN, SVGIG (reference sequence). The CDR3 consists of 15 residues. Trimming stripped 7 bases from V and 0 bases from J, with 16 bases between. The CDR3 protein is CALKADWSSYNEQFF. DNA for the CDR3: TGTGCCTTGAAAGCGGACTGGAGCTCCTACAATGAGCAGTTCTTC.

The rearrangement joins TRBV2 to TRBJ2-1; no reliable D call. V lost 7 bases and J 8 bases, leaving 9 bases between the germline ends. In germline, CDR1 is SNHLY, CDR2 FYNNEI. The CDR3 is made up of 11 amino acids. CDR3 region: CASNRVDEQFF. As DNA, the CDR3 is TGTGCCAGCAATCGTGTCGATGAGCAGTTCTTC.

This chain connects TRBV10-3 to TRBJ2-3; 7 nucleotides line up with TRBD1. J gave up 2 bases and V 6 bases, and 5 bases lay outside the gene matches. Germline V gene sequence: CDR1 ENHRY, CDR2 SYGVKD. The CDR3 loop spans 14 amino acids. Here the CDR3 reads CAISGDRYTDTQYF. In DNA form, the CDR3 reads TGTGCCATCAGCGGGGACAGATACACAGATACGCAGTATTTT.

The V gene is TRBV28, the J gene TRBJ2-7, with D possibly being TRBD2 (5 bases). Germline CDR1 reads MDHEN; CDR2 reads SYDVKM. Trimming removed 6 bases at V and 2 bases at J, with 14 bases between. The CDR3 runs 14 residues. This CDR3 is CASSQPRRPYEQYF. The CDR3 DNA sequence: TGTGCCAGCAGCCAACCCAGGAGGCCCTACGAGCAGTACTTC.

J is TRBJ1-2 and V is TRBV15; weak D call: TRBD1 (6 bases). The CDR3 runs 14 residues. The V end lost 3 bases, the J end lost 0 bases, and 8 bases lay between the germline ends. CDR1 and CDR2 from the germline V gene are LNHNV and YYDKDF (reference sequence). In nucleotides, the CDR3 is TGTGCCACCAGCAGGGCAGGGGCTAACTATGGCTACACCTTC. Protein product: CATSRAGANYGYTF.

The CDR3 sequence: CASSPPNSGQGARGYTF. The CDR3, as DNA: TGTGCCAGCTCACCGCCAAACTCGGGACAGGGGGCGCGTGGCTACACCTTC. The chain has TRBV18 and TRBJ1-2, with 12 nucleotides matching TRBD1. This CDR3 is built from 17 residues. Unmatched junction bases numbered 12, after V lost 3 bases and J lost 7 bases. Germline-derived CDR1 and CDR2 are KGHSH and LQKENI. The entire variable domain, with the rest obtained from reference TRBV18 and TRBJ1-2, is as follows: NAGVMQNPRHLVRRRGQEARLRCSPMKGHSHVYWYRQLPEEGLKFMVYLQKENIIDESGMPKERFSAEFPKEGPSILRIQQVVRGDSAAYFCASSPPNSGQGARGYTFGSGTRLTVV.

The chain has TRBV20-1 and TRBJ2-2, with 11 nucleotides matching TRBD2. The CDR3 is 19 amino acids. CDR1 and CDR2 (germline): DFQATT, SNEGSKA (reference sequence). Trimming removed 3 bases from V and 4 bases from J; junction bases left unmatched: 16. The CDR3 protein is CSASRLGQTSGGVTGELFF. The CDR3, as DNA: TGCAGTGCTAGTCGTTTGGGACAAACTAGCGGGGGAGTCACCGGGGAGCTGTTTTTT.

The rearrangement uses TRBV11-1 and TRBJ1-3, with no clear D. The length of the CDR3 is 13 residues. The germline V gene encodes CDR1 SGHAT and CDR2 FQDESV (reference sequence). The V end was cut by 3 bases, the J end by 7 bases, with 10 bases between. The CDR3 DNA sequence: TGTGCCAGCAGCTTTAACACCGTGAACACCATATATTTT. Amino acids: CASSFNTVNTIYF.

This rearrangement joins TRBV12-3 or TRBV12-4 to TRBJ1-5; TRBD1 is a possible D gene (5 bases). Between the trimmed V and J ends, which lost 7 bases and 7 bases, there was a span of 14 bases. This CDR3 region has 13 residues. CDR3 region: CASTQGIGQPQHF. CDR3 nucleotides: TGTGCCAGCACCCAGGGCATCGGACAGCCCCAGCATTTT.

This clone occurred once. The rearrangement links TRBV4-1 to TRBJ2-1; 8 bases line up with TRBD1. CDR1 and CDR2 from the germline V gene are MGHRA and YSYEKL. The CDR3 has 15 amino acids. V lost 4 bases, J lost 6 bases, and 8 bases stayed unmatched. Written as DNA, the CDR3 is TGCGCCAGCAGCCGAGGACAGGGTTTGGGCAATGAGCAGTTCTTC. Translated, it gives CASSRGQGLGNEQFF.

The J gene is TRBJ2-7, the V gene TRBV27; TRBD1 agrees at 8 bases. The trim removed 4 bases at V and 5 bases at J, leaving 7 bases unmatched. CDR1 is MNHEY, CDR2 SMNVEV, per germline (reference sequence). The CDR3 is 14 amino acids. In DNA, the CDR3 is TGTGCCAGCAGTTCTCCGGACAGGGTCCACGAGCAGTACTTC. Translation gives CASSSPDRVHEQYF.

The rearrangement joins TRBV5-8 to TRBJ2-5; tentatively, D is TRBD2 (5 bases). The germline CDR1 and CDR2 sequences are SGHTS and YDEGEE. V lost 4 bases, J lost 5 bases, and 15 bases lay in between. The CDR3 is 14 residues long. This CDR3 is CASSGPRRGETQYF. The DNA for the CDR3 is TGTGCCAGCAGCGGGCCTCGTCGCGGGGAGACCCAGTACTTC. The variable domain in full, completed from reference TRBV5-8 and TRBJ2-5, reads EAGVTQSPTHLIKTRGQQATLRCSPISGHTSVYWYQQALGLGLQFLLWYDEGEERNRGNFPPRFSGRQFPNYSSELNVNALELEDSALYLCASSGPRRGETQYFGPGTRLLVL.

The CDR3 sequence is CASSPVGGDQPQHF. The CDR3 DNA follows: TGTGCCAGCTCACCCGTTGGCGGGGATCAGCCCCAGCATTTT. The V and J genes are TRBV18 and TRBJ1-5; D ambiguous. V shed 3 bases and J shed 5 bases, with 11 bases lying between them. Germline V gives CDR1 KGHSH, CDR2 LQKENI. The CDR3 is 14 amino acids.